These 26 T cell receptor beta chains were all obtained from the same sample, sequenced in a study of blood T cells in healthy people across ages. Through a sample-barcoded 5' primer and a J-beta primer mix, a second PCR was run for 7 to 11 cycles. MiXCR, applied by TCRdb to the 5' RACE reads, yields one record per CDR3 protein. Of around 1.5 million distinct CDR3 sequences in the sample, around 36% were seen once. Sequenced input: blood. These receptor sequences come from a woman aged 25-40 years in good health.

The gene calls are TRBV20-1 and TRBJ2-2, with TRBD2 identical over 12 bases. Trimming took 6 bases from V and 1 from J; bases not matched to a gene: 3. This CDR3 comprises 15 residues. From germline, CDR1 is DFQATT and CDR2 SNEGSKA (reference sequence). CDR3 sequence (DNA): TGCAGTGCGTCGGGACTAGCGGGGAACACCGGGGAGCTGTTTTTT. This gives the protein CSASGLAGNTGELFF.

There are a few counts of this clonotype. The rearrangement joins TRBV4-1 to TRBJ2-5; 7 bases are a match to TRBD2. Germline V gene data show CDR1 as MGHRA and CDR2 as YSYEKL. Trimming at V came to 7 bases and at J to 9 bases, leaving 17 bases not matched to a gene. This CDR3 is built from 15 residues. The CDR3 protein is CASTKGWAAGGAQYF. The CDR3 coding sequence is TGCGCCAGCACGAAGGGTTGGGCCGCTGGGGGGGCCCAGTACTTC.

The rearrangement links TRBV6-1 to TRBJ2-5; 9 bases agree with TRBD2. V shed 7 bases and J 0 bases; nucleotides not matched to a gene: 6. Germline values: CDR1 MNHNS, CDR2 SASEGT. The CDR3 runs 15 residues. The CDR3 is CASTFIAGDQETQYF. The CDR3 DNA follows: TGTGCCAGCACTTTCATAGCGGGGGACCAAGAGACCCAGTACTTC.

This sequence joins TRBV5-1 and TRBJ2-7; D might be TRBD2 (6 bases). The CDR3 sequence is 14 residues long. CDR1 SGHRS and CDR2 YFSETQ come from the germline V gene. V lost 1 base and J 3 bases, leaving 11 bases between the germline ends. CDR3 DNA sequence: TGCGCCAGCAGCTTGACAGCGGGCCACTACGAGCAGTACTTC. Its protein product is CASSLTAGHYEQYF.

The chain carries TRBV20-1 and TRBJ2-2, with D possibly matching TRBD1 (7 bases). Germline assignment: CDR1 DFQATT and CDR2 SNEGSKA (reference sequence). The CDR3 runs to 14 residues. V lost 6 bases and J 6 bases, leaving 17 bases between the germline ends. CDR3 in DNA: TGCAGTGCCGCGGGACAGACTTTCCCCGGGGAGCTGTTTTTT. The encoded protein is CSAAGQTFPGELFF.

This clonotype occurred once. The chain uses TRBV5-4 and TRBJ2-4; 8 bases agree with TRBD2. The J call may be wrong; the DNA end is better matched by TRBJ2-7. CDR3 size: 17 residues. Germline V gives CDR1 SGHNT, CDR2 YYREEE (reference sequence). The CDR3 here is CASSSPLSGLGTYEQYF. In DNA form, the CDR3 reads TGTGCCAGCAGCTCGCCACTCTCGGGACTAGGGACCTACGAGCAGTACTTC.

The table lists this clonotype with a few counts. The chain combines TRBV20-1 with TRBJ1-1, with D perhaps TRBD1 (5 bases). This CDR3 contains 14 residues. Per the germline V gene, CDR1 is DFQATT and CDR2 is SNEGSKA (reference sequence). With 0 bases removed from V and 9 bases from J, the gap between germline ends came to 17 bases. CDR3 residues: CSARDQTTERKAFF. As DNA, the CDR3 is TGCAGTGCTAGAGATCAAACGACAGAGAGAAAAGCTTTCTTT.

The J gene is TRBJ2-3, the V gene TRBV28, with TRBD2 matching 11 bases. Losses at the gene ends were 2 bases for V and 5 bases for J; bases not matched to a gene: 6. This CDR3 comprises 16 residues. Looked up from germline, CDR1 is MDHEN and CDR2 is SYDVKM. CDR3 loop: CASSLIAGGPEDTQYF. In nucleotides, the CDR3 is TGTGCCAGCAGTTTAATAGCGGGAGGGCCGGAAGATACGCAGTATTTT. Together with reference TRBV28 and TRBJ2-3, the CDR3 gives the full variable domain: DVKVTQSSRYLVKRTGEKVFLECVQDMDHENMFWYRQDPGLGLRLIYFSYDVKMKEKGDIPEGYSVSREKKERFSLILESASTNQTSMYLCASSLIAGGPEDTQYFGPGTRLTVL.

Ten or more counts support this clonotype. The chain has TRBV20-1 and TRBJ2-7; 8 bases match TRBD1. Germline lookup yields CDR1 DFQATT and CDR2 SNEGSKA (reference sequence). The CDR3 has 13 amino acids. With V trimmed by 5 bases and J by 5 bases, 8 bases remained unmatched. The CDR3 loop is CSALGQGPNEQYF. The CDR3 DNA reads as TGCAGTGCTCTAGGACAGGGCCCAAACGAGCAGTACTTC.

The chain carries TRBV28 and TRBJ2-7; 9 nucleotides align to TRBD2. Germline CDR1 and CDR2: MDHEN and SYDVKM. The junction had 10 bases not matched to a gene; V was cut back by 6 bases and J by 7 bases. There are 14 residues in the CDR3. The CDR3 protein is CASSLIAGAGEQYF. In nucleotides, the CDR3 is TGTGCCAGCAGCCTTATAGCGGGAGCGGGGGAGCAGTACTTC.

The gene calls are TRBV20-1 and TRBJ1-5; no firm D call. This CDR3 comprises 13 residues. Germline V gene lookup returns CDR1 DFQATT and CDR2 SNEGSKA (reference sequence). Trimming stripped 4 bases from V and 4 bases from J, with 11 bases between. The CDR3 loop is CSAKDSGNQPQHF. The CDR3 DNA reads as TGCAGTGCTAAAGACTCGGGGAATCAGCCCCAGCATTTT.

This clonotype was detected a few times. V is TRBV14 and J is TRBJ2-7; D possibly corresponds to TRBD1 (6 bases). CDR3 size: 19 residues. V lost 1 base and J lost 0, with 22 bases in between. Germline lookup yields CDR1 SGHDN and CDR2 FVKESK. The CDR3 here is CASSQGLELRDNTSYEQYF. CDR3 DNA sequence: TGTGCCAGCAGCCAAGGTCTGGAGCTACGGGACAACACCTCCTACGAGCAGTACTTC.

Comment on this clonotype: One base away lies a much larger clone, so this may be a sequencing read error. V is TRBV29-1 and J is TRBJ2-3; TRBD2 aligns across 9 bases. CDR3 length equals 14 residues. CDR1 and CDR2 from the germline V gene are SQVTM and ANQGSEA. The CDR3: CNVGLAGFTDTQYF. CDR3 bases: TGCAACGTTGGGCTAGCGGGGTTCACAGATACGCAGTATTTT.

V usage is TRBV4-2 and J usage is TRBJ2-2; 8 bases match TRBD2. Germline V gives CDR1 LGHNA, CDR2 YNFKEQ. The CDR3 is made up of 17 amino acids. J was trimmed by 7 bases and V by 0 bases; bases with no gene match: 10. The CDR3 nucleotides are TGTGCCAGCAGCCAAGATAATGGCGGGGGGCTCGGCGGGGAGCTGTTTTTT. Its protein product is CASSQDNGGGLGGELFF.

V and J are TRBV9 and TRBJ2-1; D possibly matches TRBD1 or TRBD2 (6 bases each). Germline V gene data show CDR1 as SGDLS and CDR2 as YYNGEE. V lost 0 bases to trimming and J lost 6 bases, with 13 bases between them. This CDR3 is built from 15 residues. CDR3 residues: CASSVVTGASNEQFF. CDR3 nucleotides: TGTGCCAGCAGCGTAGTAACGGGGGCTAGCAATGAGCAGTTCTTC.

As concerns this clonotype: As the CDR3 is not closed by the conserved phenylalanine or tryptophan, this likely results from a read error. The J gene is TRBJ1-1, the V gene TRBV6-6; possible D gene TRBD1, 5 bases. The CDR3 loop spans 15 amino acids. The V gene lost 2 bases and the J gene lost 1 base, with 11 bases spanning the gap. The germline V gene encodes CDR1 MNHNY and CDR2 SVGAGI (reference sequence). The CDR3 DNA reads as TGTGCCAGCAGTTACGGGGGGACGGCGAACACTGAAGCTTTCCTT. It yields the protein CASSYGGTANTEAFL.

The table lists this clonotype with many counts. The CDR3 spells CASSLIAGLETQYF. CDR3 nucleotide sequence: TGTGCCAGCAGTTTGATCGCGGGTTTGGAGACCCAGTACTTC. The J gene is TRBJ2-5, the V gene TRBV12-3 or TRBV12-4; TRBD2 might be the D (5 bases). V lost 3 bases and J 5 bases, leaving 13 bases between the germline ends. The CDR3 is made up of 14 amino acids.

V is TRBV7-9 and J is TRBJ2-7; D not certain. The CDR3 length is 14 residues. Germline CDR1 reads SEHNR; CDR2 reads FQNEAQ (reference sequence). V was clipped by 6 bases and J by 0 bases, with 12 bases between them. The CDR3 coding sequence is TGTGCCAGCAGGCCCACGGCCCTCTCCTACGAGCAGTACTTC. Its protein is CASRPTALSYEQYF. The whole variable domain, remainder taken from reference TRBV7-9 and TRBJ2-7, is DTGVSQNPRHKITKRGQNVTFRCDPISEHNRLYWYRQTLGQGPEFLTYFQNEAQLEKSRLLSDRFSAERPKGSFSTLEIQRTEQGDSAMYLCASRPTALSYEQYFGPGTRLTVT.

V and J are TRBV20-1 and TRBJ1-5; 7 bases agree with TRBD1. Germline V lookup: CDR1 DFQATT, CDR2 SNEGSKA (reference sequence). The CDR3 sequence is 14 residues long. V lost 6 bases to trimming and J lost 6 bases; unmatched junction nucleotides: 11. CDR3 protein: CSAHGQERGQPQHF. The CDR3 nucleotides are TGCAGTGCCCATGGACAGGAAAGAGGTCAGCCCCAGCATTTT.

V usage is TRBV3-1 and J usage is TRBJ2-3; TRBD2 matches 10 bases. Trimming cost V 4 bases and J 1 base; bases outside gene matches: 20. The germline CDR1 and CDR2 sequences are LGHDT and YNNKEL (reference sequence). The length of the CDR3 is 21 residues. CDR3 residues: CASSPCNPRERGGRCTDTQYF. The CDR3 nucleotides read TGTGCCAGCAGCCCCTGCAACCCCAGAGAGCGGGGGGGCCGTTGCACAGATACGCAGTATTTT.

The gene calls are TRBV25-1 and TRBJ2-3; D not certain. The V end was cut by 4 bases, the J end by 8 bases, with 10 bases between. Germline values: CDR1 MGHDK, CDR2 SYGVNS. CDR3 length equals 12 residues. The CDR3: CASSVLLGTQYF. As DNA, the CDR3 is TGTGCCAGCAGTGTATTATTAGGTACGCAGTATTTT.

This clonotype was observed a handful of times. This sequence joins TRBV20-1 and TRBJ2-5; TRBD2 matches at 9 bases. The CDR3 runs 14 residues. Trimming cost V 3 bases and J 5 bases; bases outside gene matches: 7. Germline-derived CDR1 and CDR2 are DFQATT and SNEGSKA (reference sequence). The DNA of the CDR3 is TGCAGTGCTAGGGCTAGCGGGGTACCGGAGACCCAGTACTTC. This sequence encodes CSARASGVPETQYF.

V gene TRBV28 combines with J gene TRBJ2-7, with unresolved D. Trimming cost V 6 bases and J 0 bases, with 18 bases left between them. Germline lookup yields CDR1 MDHEN and CDR2 SYDVKM. The CDR3 is 16 amino acids. CDR3 DNA sequence: TGTGCCAGCAGCCTCTCTTGGGGAAATAACTCCTACGAGCAGTACTTC. Residues: CASSLSWGNNSYEQYF.

This clonotype was counted a few times. The chain has TRBV20-1 and TRBJ1-2, with D perhaps matching TRBD1 (6 bases). V lost 0 bases, J lost 4 bases, and 15 bases lay in between. There are 15 residues in the CDR3. Germline V gene lookup returns CDR1 DFQATT and CDR2 SNEGSKA (reference sequence). The CDR3 DNA is TGCAGTGCTAGAGACCCGGGGGCGGCTAGCTATGGCTACACCTTC. Its protein is CSARDPGAASYGYTF.

CDR3 sequence (DNA): TGTGCCTGGAGTGTTAGTCGGACGAACTTCCTCCGGGAGACCCAGTACTTC. Translation gives CAWSVSRTNFLRETQYF. The chain recombines TRBV30 with TRBJ2-4; D remains ambiguous. The DNA matches TRBJ2-5 better at its end, which makes the J call doubtful. CDR3 length equals 17 residues. CDR1 is GTSNPN, CDR2 SVGIG, per germline (reference sequence).

This clonotype occurred many times. The CDR3 reads CSARGGGRDEQYF. The CDR3 DNA reads as TGCAGTGCTAGAGGGGGTGGCAGAGACGAGCAGTACTTC. The V gene is TRBV20-1, the J gene TRBJ2-7; D gene ambiguous. The germline V and J ends were trimmed by 1 base and 5 bases, with 12 bases remaining between them. Germline V gives CDR1 DFQATT, CDR2 SNEGSKA (reference sequence). The CDR3 is 13 residues long.